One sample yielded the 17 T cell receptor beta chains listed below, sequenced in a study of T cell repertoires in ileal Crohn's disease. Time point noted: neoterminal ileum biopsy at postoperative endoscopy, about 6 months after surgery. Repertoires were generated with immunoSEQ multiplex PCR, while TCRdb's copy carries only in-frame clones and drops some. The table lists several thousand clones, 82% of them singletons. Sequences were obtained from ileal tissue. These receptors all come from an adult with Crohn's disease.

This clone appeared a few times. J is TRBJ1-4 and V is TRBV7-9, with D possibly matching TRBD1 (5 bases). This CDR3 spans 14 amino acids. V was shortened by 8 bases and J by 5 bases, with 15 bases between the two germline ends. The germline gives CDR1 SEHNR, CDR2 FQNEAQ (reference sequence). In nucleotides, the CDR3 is TGTGCCAGCGGGAGATGGCAGGGAAATGAAAAACTGTTTTTT. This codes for CASGRWQGNEKLFF.

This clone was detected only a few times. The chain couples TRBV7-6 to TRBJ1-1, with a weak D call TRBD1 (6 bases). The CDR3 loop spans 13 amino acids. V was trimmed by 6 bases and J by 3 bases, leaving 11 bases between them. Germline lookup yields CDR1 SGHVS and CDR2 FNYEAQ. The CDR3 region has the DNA TGTGCCAGCAGAACGGGGGCCGACACTGAAGCTTTCTTT. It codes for CASRTGADTEAFF.

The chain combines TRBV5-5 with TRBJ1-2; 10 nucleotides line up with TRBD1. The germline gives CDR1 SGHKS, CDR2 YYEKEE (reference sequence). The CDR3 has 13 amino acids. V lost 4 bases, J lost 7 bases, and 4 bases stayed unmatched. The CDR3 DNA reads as TGTGCCAGCAGCCCGACAGGGGGCGGTGGCTACACCTTC. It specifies CASSPTGGGGYTF. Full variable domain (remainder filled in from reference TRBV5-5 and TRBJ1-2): DAGVTQSPTHLIKTRGQQVTLRCSPISGHKSVSWYQQVLGQGPQFIFQYYEKEERGRGNFPDRFSARQFPNYSSELNVNALLLGDSALYLCASSPTGGGGYTFGSGTRLTVV.

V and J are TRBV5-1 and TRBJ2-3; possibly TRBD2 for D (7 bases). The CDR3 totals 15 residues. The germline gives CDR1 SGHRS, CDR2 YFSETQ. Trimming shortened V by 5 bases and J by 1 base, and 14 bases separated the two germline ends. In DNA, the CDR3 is TGCGCCAGCAGGGGGGCGGGAGACCGCACAGATACGCAGTATTTT. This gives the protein CASRGAGDRTDTQYF.

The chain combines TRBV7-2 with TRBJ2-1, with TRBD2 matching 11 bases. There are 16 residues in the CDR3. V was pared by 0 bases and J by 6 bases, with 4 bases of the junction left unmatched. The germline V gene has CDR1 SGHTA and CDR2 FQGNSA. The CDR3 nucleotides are TGTGCCAGCAGCTTAGCGGAGGGACTAGCGGCCAATGAGCAGTTCTTC. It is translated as CASSLAEGLAANEQFF. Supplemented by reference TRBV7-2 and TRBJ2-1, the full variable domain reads GAGVSQSPSNKVTEKGKDVELRCDPISGHTALYWYRQSLGQGLEFLIYFQGNSAPDKSGLPSDRFSAERTGGSVSTLTIQRTQQEDSAVYLCASSLAEGLAANEQFFGPGTRLTVL.

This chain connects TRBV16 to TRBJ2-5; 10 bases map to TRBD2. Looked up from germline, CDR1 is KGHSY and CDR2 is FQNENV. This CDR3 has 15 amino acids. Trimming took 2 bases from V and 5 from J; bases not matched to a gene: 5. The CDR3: CASSQISGRTETQYF. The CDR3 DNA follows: TGTGCCAGCAGCCAAATTAGCGGGAGGACGGAGACCCAGTACTTC.

CDR3 region: CASSPGTVPGGYF. The DNA of the CDR3 is TGTGCCAGTAGTCCAGGGACAGTCCCCGGGGGGTACTTC. V usage is TRBV19 and J usage is TRBJ2-4; maybe TRBD1 (7 bases). Between the trimmed V and J ends, which lost 5 bases and 15 bases, there was a span of 20 bases. Germline CDR1 is LNHDA and CDR2 is SQIVND (reference sequence). CDR3 size: 13 residues.

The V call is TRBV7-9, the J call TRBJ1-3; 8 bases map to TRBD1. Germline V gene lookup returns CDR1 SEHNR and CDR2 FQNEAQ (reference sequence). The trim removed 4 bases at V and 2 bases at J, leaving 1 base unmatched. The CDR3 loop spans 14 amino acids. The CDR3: CASSSDRAGNTIYF. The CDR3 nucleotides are TGTGCCAGCAGCTCGGACAGGGCTGGAAACACCATATATTTT.

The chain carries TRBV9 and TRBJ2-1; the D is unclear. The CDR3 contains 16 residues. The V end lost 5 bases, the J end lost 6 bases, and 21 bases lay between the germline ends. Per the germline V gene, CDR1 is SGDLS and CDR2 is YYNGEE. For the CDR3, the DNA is TGTGCCAGCAGTAAAGAACTGGGCAGGCTCCCCAATGAGCAGTTCTTC. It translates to CASSKELGRLPNEQFF.

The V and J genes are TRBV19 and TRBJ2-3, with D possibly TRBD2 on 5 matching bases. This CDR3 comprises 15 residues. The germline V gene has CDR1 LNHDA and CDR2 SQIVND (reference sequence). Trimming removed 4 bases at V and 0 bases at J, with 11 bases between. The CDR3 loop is CASSRGIASTDTQYF. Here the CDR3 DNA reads TGTGCCAGTAGTAGAGGGATCGCTAGCACAGATACGCAGTATTTT.

The DNA of the CDR3 is TGTGCCAGCACTGGACTGGGACAGAAAGATCAGCCCCAGCATTTT. Its translation is CASTGLGQKDQPQHF. The J gene is TRBJ1-5, the V gene TRBV2, with 7 bases identical to TRBD1. This CDR3 is 15 amino acids long. The V segment lost 7 bases and the J segment 5 bases; nucleotides outside the gene matches: 11. The germline V gene encodes CDR1 SNHLY and CDR2 FYNNEI.

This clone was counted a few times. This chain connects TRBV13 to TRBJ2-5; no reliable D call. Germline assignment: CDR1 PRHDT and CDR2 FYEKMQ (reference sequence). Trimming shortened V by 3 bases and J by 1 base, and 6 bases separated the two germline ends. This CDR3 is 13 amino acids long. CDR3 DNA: TGTGCCAGCAGCTTGAACGGCCAAGAGACCCAGTACTTC. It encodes CASSLNGQETQYF. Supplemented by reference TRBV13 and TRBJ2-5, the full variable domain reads AAGVIQSPRHLIKEKRETATLKCYPIPRHDTVYWYQQGPGQDPQFLISFYEKMQSDKGSIPDRFSAQQFSDYHSELNMSSLELGDSALYFCASSLNGQETQYFGPGTRLLVL.

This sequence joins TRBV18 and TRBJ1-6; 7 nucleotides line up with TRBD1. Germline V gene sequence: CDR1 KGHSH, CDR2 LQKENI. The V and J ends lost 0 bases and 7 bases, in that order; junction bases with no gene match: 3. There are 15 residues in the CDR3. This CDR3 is CASSPPTGWNSPLHF. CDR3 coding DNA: TGTGCCAGCTCACCACCGACAGGGTGGAATTCACCCCTCCACTTT.

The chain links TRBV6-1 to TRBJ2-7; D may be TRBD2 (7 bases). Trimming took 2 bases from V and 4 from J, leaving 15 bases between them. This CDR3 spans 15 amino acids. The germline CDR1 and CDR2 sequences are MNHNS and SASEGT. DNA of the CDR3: TGTGCCAGCAGTGAACAGATGGGGGGGCCATACGAGCAGTACTTC. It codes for CASSEQMGGPYEQYF.

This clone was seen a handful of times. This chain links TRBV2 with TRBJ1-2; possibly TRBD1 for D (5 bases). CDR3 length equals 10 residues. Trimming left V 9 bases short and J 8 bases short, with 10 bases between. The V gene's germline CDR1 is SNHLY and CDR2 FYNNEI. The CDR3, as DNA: TGTGCCAGACAGGAGGCGGGCTACACCTTC. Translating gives CARQEAGYTF.

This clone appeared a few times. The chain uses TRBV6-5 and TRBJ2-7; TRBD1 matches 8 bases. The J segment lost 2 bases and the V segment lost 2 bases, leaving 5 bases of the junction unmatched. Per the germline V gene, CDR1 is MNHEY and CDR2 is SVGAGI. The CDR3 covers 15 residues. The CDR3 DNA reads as TGTGCCAGCAGTTACCGACAGGGGTCTACCTACGAGCAGTACTTC. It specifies CASSYRQGSTYEQYF.

The CDR3 loop is CASTDRGREYEQYF. The CDR3 nucleotides read TGTGCCAGCACCGACAGGGGGCGCGAATACGAGCAGTACTTC. This chain uses TRBV6-6 with TRBJ2-7; 10 bases agree with TRBD1. V shed 7 bases, J shed 4 bases, and the junction held 7 bases outside the gene matches. The CDR3 has 14 amino acids. CDR1 and CDR2 (germline): MNHNY, SVGAGI (reference sequence).